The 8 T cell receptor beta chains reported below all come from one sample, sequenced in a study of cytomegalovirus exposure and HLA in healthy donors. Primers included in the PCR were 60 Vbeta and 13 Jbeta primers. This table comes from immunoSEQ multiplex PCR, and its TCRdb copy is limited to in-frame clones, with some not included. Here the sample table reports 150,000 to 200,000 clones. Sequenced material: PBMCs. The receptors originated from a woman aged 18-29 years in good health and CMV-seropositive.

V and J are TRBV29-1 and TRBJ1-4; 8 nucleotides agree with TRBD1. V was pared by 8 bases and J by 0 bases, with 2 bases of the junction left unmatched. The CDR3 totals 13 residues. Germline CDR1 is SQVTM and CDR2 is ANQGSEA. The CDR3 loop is CSMTGATNEKLFF. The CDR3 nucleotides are TGCAGCATGACAGGGGCAACTAATGAAAAACTGTTTTTT.

The CDR3 reads CASNPRGLSTDTQYF. Here the CDR3 DNA reads TGTGCCAGCAATCCCAGGGGGCTCAGCACAGATACGCAGTATTTT. The chain has TRBV6-5 and TRBJ2-3; 8 nucleotides match TRBD1. The germline V gene encodes CDR1 MNHEY and CDR2 SVGAGI. The CDR3 extends over 15 amino acids. Unmatched junction bases numbered 6, after V lost 7 bases and J lost 0 bases.

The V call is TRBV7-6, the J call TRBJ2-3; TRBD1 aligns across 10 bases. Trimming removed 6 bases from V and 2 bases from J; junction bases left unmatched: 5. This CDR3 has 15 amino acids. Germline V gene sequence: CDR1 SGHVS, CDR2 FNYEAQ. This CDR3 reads CASSSTGGPTDTQYF. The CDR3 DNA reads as TGTGCCAGCAGTTCGACAGGGGGCCCCACAGATACGCAGTATTTT.

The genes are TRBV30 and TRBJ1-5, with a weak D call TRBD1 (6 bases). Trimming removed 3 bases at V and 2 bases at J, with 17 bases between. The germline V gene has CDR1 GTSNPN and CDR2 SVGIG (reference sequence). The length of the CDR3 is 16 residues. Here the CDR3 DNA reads TGTGCCTGGAGCCGAGGAACAGGGCCGGGCAATCAGCCCCAGCATTTT. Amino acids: CAWSRGTGPGNQPQHF.

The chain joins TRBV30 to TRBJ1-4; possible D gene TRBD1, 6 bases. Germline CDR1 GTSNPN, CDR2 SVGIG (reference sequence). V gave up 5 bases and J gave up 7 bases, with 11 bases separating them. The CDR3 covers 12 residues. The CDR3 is CAWGQSTEKLFF. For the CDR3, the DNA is TGTGCCTGGGGACAGTCAACTGAAAAACTGTTTTTT.

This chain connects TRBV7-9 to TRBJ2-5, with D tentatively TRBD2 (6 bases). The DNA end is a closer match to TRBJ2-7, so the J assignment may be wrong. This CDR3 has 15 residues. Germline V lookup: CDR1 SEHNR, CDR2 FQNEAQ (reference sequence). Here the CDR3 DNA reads TGTGCCAGCAGCTTTATGGGGGGTGGGTCCTACGAGCAGTACTTC. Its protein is CASSFMGGGSYEQYF.

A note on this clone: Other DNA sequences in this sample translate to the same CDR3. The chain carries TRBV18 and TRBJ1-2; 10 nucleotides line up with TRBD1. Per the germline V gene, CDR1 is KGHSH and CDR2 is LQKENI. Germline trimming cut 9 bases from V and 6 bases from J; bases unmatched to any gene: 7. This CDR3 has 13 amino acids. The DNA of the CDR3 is TGTGCCAGTAGCCTAGGACAGGGGGATGGCTACACCTTC. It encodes CASSLGQGDGYTF.

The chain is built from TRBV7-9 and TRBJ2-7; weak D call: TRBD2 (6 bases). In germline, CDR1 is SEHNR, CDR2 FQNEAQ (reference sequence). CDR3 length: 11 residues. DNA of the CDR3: TGTGCGGGCGGGGAATTGGGCGAGCAGTACTTC. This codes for CAGGELGEQYF.